This T cell receptor beta chain came from a study of human T cells and chemical hapten exposure. Trimming left V 10 bases short and J 0 bases short, with 21 bases between. Germline values: CDR1 LNHDA, CDR2 SQIVND (reference sequence). The CDR3 length is 17 residues. As for time point: patch test 1, 2 weeks after DPC sensitization. The treatment denotes: therapeutic diphenylcyclopropenone sensitization with weekly scalp DPC. MiXCR was run by TCRdb on the RACE reads, yielding one entry per CDR3 protein. The table has 350,000 or so distinct CDR3 sequences, around 6.9% seen once. The chain couples TRBV19 to TRBJ2-2, with TRBD1 as a possible D gene (7 bases). The receptor's source is a woman between 18 and 29 years old with alopecia areata. Some clones in this sample may be carry-over from other donors' samples. Sequences were derived from whole blood, sampled in connection with sensitization to the hapten diphenylcyclopropenone (DPC). Written as DNA, the CDR3 is TGTGCCACAAAATTTGCAGGGGGGACCTCGAACACCGGGGAGCTGTTTTTT. This codes for CATKFAGGTSNTGELFF.